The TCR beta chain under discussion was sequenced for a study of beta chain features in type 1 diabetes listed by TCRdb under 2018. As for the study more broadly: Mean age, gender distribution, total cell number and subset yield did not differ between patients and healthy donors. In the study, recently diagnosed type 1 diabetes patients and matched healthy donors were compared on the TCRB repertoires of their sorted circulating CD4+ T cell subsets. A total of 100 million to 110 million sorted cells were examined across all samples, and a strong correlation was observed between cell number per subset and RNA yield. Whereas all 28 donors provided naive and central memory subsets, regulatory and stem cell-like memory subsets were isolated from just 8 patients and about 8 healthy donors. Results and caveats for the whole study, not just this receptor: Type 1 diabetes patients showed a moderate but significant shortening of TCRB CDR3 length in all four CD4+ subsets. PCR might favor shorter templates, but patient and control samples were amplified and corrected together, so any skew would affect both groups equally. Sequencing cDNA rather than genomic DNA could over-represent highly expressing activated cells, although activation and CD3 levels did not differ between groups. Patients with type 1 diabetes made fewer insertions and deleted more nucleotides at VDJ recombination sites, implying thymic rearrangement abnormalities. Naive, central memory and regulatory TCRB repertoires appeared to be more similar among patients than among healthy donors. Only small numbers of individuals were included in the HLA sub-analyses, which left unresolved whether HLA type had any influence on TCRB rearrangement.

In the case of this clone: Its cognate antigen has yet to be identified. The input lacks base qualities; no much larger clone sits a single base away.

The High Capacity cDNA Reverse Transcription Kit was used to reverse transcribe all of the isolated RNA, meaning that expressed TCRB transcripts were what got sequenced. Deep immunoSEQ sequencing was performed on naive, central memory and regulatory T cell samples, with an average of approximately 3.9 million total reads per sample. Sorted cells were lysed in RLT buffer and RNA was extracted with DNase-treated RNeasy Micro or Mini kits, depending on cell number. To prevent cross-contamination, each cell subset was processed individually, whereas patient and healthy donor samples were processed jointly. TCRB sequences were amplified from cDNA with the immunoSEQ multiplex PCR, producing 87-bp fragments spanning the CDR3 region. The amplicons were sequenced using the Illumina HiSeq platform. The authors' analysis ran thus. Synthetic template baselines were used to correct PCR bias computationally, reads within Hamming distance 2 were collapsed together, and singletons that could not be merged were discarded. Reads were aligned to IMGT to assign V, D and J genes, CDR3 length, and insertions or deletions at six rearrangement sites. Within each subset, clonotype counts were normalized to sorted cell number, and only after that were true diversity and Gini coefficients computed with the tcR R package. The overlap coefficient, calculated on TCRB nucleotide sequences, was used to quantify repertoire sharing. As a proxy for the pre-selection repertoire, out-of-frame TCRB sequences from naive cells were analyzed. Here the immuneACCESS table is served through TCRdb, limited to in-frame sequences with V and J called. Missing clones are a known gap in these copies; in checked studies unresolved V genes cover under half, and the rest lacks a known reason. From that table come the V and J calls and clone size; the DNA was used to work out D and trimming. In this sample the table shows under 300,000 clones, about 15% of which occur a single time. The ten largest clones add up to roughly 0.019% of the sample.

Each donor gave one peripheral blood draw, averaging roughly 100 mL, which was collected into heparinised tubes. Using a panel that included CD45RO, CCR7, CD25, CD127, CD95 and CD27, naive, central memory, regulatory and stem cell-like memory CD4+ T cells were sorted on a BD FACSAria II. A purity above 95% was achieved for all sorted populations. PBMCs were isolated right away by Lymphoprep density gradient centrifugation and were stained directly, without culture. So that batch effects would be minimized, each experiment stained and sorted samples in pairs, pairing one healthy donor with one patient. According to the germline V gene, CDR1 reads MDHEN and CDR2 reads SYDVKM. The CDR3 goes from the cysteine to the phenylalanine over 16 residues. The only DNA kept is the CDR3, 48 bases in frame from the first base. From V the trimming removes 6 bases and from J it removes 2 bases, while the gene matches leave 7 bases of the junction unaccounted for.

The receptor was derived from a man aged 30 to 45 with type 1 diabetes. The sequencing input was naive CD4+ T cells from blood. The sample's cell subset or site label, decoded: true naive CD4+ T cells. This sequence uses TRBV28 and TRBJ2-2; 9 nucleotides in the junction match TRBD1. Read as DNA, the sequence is TGTGCCAGCAGCACACCGGGACAGGGAAACACCGGGGAGCTGTTTTTT. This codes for CASSTPGQGNTGELFF.